This T cell receptor beta chain is drawn from a study of T cell clonality in common variable immunodeficiency. Clones were sequenced by immunoSEQ multiplex PCR, and TCRdb holds only the in-frame ones, with some missing. Observed in the sample are around 45,000 clones, none of them singletons. This clone came up many times. The sequenced fragment ends 3 residues before the CDR3 boundary, so the rest is inferred from the germline J gene. V gave up 6 bases and J gave up 2 bases; unmatched junction bases: 9. There are 14 residues in the CDR3. The V gene's germline CDR1 is SQVTM and CDR2 ANQGSEA. Sequencing input: peripheral blood mononuclear cells. The clonotype was recovered from a person between 18 and 69 years old in good health. This sequence joins TRBV29-1 and TRBJ2-7, with 8 bases fitting TRBD2. The CDR3 reads CSVESGGVTYEQYF. CDR3 DNA (partial): TGCAGCGTCGAAAGCGGGGGCGTCACCTACGAG.